The rows below give T cell receptor beta chains drawn from one sample of a study of T cell changes during pregnancy in multiple sclerosis. Produced via immunoSEQ multiplex PCR; TCRdb's table is partial and in-frame only. Here the sample spans around 70,000 clones, roughly 90% being singletons. The specimen was peripheral blood, collected in the first trimester of pregnancy. The receptor set was obtained from a female donor in good health, enrolled as a control in a pregnancy study. Both conserved end residues are part of each CDR3. Each record gives: V gene, D gene, CDR3 protein. D genes are given only for firm matches.

TRBV5-1	TRBD2	CASSSASGRATTGELFF
TRBV13	TRBD2	CASSLSLAGGPGEQYF
TRBV13	NA	CASSLYREGDYGYTF
TRBV4-1	NA	CASSQDFRGHSYNEQFF
TRBV2	NA	CASSRGRGSNEQFF
TRBV25-1	TRBD1	CASTSGGTGDSPLHF
TRBV5-1	TRBD1	CASSLAYRGPTEAFF
TRBV4-1	NA	CASSQDPTAEKLFF
TRBV6-5	NA	CASHPQGPYEQYF
TRBV7-9	NA	CASTSRPPTYNEQFF
TRBV29-1	NA	CSVEDGENTGELFF
TRBV29-1	NA	CSVQEGVQPQHF
TRBV10-3	NA	CAISTHVDSYSGNTIYF
TRBV6-5	NA	CASSPWGGGTEAFF
TRBV4-1	NA	CASSQATGTDYEQYF
TRBV6-6	NA	CATNTGSWVYGYTF
TRBV28	NA	CASSFSGNTIYF
TRBV5-4	NA	CASSLAAVTSYNEQFF
TRBV5-1	NA	CASSSTGWGEQYF
TRBV6-5	NA	CASSRSGGGMDYTF
TRBV27	NA	CASSVGAYGTGELFF
TRBV18	NA	CASSPSLSGANVLTF
TRBV21-1	NA	CASSKARGTSQGRETQYF
TRBV29-1	NA	CSVRRFNTEAFF
TRBV28	NA	CASSPSGTGNTEAFF
TRBV25-1	NA	CASSEWEGGAGGYTF
TRBV9	NA	CASSVALAYNEQFF
TRBV5-1	TRBD2	CASSLGGTSGWEYQETQYF
TRBV4-1	NA	CASSHNRVTGGYTF
TRBV6-6	TRBD1	CASIPGGTEAFF
TRBV21-1	NA	CASSKGGTSGYQETQYF
TRBV5-1	NA	CASRLEGSTDTQYF
TRBV28	TRBD1	CASNPRDRPGYGYTF
TRBV7-9	NA	CASSSLLGGNEAFF
TRBV6-4	TRBD1	CASSAGDSTNEKLFF
TRBV29-1	TRBD2	CSVGTSGSGSDTQYF
TRBV19	NA	CASSMFPGNTIYF
TRBV29-1	TRBD2	CSVEYAVAGGRRVILGNEQFF
TRBV6-1	NA	CASSVRVPVPEAFF
TRBV7-2	NA	CASSPRGRDQPQHF
TRBV30	TRBD2	CAWSVGEGTQYF
TRBV11-2	TRBD1	CASSLNRGSSNEKLFF
TRBV25-1	TRBD2	CASAGGPDTQYF
TRBV7-9	NA	CASSPTGKSYEQYF
TRBV19	NA	CASSIRQGPGNTIYF
TRBV27	TRBD2	CASRPGLAAMEQFF
TRBV5-1	TRBD1	CASSTTGLEEKLFF
TRBV5-1	NA	CASSSGLSGNTIYF
TRBV18	TRBD1	CASSPGQGRYEVTEAFF
TRBV2	NA	CASSVDRNPYEQYF
TRBV6-6	NA	CASSYSSSYEQYF
TRBV6-1	NA	CASKTSSGNEQFF
TRBV7-6	TRBD2	CASSARPGGGYEQYF
TRBV2	TRBD2	CASNSAGEYNEQFF
TRBV27	TRBD1	CASSLRDGATGYGYTF
TRBV30	NA	CAWSPTTNYGYTF